One and the same sample provided the 16 T cell receptor beta chains below, sequenced in a study of T-cell reconstitution after alpha-beta-depleted transplantation in children. Unique molecular identifiers were incorporated when the TCRbeta library was constructed. From the PCR reads, TCRdb called clonotypes with MiXCR, one entry per CDR3 protein. There are hundreds of thousands of distinct CDR3 sequences in the sample; about 16% occur only once, and just under 30% lies in the top ten. This sample comprised PBMCs, mostly from graft donor cells, obtained 360 days after TCRalphabeta/CD19-depleted stem cell transplant. The receptors were gathered from a boy younger than two who had a stem cell transplant for Wiskott-Aldrich syndrome, so the T cells may come from the graft donor.

V usage is TRBV7-9 and J usage is TRBJ2-1; the match to TRBD2 covers 9 bases. V gave up 1 base and J gave up 5 bases; unmatched junction bases: 6. This CDR3 is 16 amino acids long. Per the germline V gene, CDR1 is SEHNR and CDR2 is FQNEAQ (reference sequence). The CDR3 DNA reads TGTGCCAGCAGCTTAGTGGGGACTAGCCCCAACAATGAGCAGTTCTTC. It is translated as CASSLVGTSPNNEQFF.

This clonotype has only a few counts. The rearrangement uses TRBV20-1 and TRBJ2-5, with D unresolved. The CDR3 is made up of 14 amino acids. V dropped 5 bases and J dropped 1 base, with 14 bases sitting between them. Germline CDR1 is DFQATT and CDR2 is SNEGSKA (reference sequence). The CDR3 bases are TGCAGTGCTTCCGGGCCCCACGCCCAAGAGACCCAGTACTTC. Amino acid sequence: CSASGPHAQETQYF.

This clonotype was observed many times. The chain carries TRBV4-3 and TRBJ2-1; TRBD2 matches 11 bases. The CDR3 totals 20 residues. Germline assignment: CDR1 LGHNA and CDR2 YSLEER. V shed 0 bases and J 0 bases; nucleotides not matched to a gene: 10. This CDR3 reads CASSQDWGLAASSSYNEQFF. CDR3 in DNA: TGCGCCAGCAGCCAAGATTGGGGACTAGCGGCGTCAAGCTCCTACAATGAGCAGTTCTTC.

The chain carries TRBV5-1 and TRBJ2-2; D remains ambiguous. The CDR3 covers 15 residues. In germline, CDR1 is SGHRS, CDR2 YFSETQ. V was trimmed by 0 bases and J by 3 bases, leaving 9 bases between them. CDR3 in DNA: TGCGCCAGCAGCTTGGTTACGGTTGACACCGGGGAGCTGTTTTTT. Protein: CASSLVTVDTGELFF.

V usage is TRBV10-3 and J usage is TRBJ1-6, with a possible D match to TRBD1 (5 bases). V lost 6 bases, J lost 0 bases, and 15 bases lay in between. The CDR3 runs 17 residues. The germline V gene encodes CDR1 ENHRY and CDR2 SYGVKD. CDR3 sequence: CAISGGKVSSYNSPLHF. CDR3 DNA sequence: TGTGCCATCAGCGGGGGAAAAGTATCCTCCTATAATTCACCCCTCCACTTT.

The chain couples TRBV7-2 to TRBJ2-3; D is undetermined. CDR1 and CDR2 from the germline V gene are SGHTA and FQGNSA. V was shortened by 3 bases and J by 9 bases, with 13 bases between the two germline ends. The CDR3 totals 13 residues. CDR3 sequence (DNA): TGTGCCAGCAGCTTTTGGCCCTTTTCCACGCAGTATTTT. Translating it yields CASSFWPFSTQYF.

DNA of the CDR3: TGTGCCAGCAGTTGGACTAGCGGGATGTACAATGAGCAGTTCTTC. Translating it yields CASSWTSGMYNEQFF. This sequence joins TRBV6-2 or TRBV6-3 and TRBJ2-1, with 12 positions matching TRBD2. From germline, CDR1 is MNHEY and CDR2 SVGEGT. The CDR3 loop spans 15 amino acids. V shed 4 bases and J 4 bases; nucleotides not matched to a gene: 2.

V and J are TRBV7-2 and TRBJ2-5; 10 bases align to TRBD1. Germline V gives CDR1 SGHTA, CDR2 FQGNSA. V trimming: 2 bases; J trimming: 2 bases; junction bases outside the gene matches: 2. The CDR3 runs 15 residues. CDR3 in amino acids: CASSLPDRGQETQYF. The DNA of the CDR3 is TGTGCCAGCAGCTTACCGGACAGGGGGCAAGAGACCCAGTACTTC.

The chain employs TRBV11-2 and TRBJ2-1; D is possibly TRBD1 or TRBD2 (5 bases each). The germline gives CDR1 SGHAT, CDR2 FQNNGV. There are 14 residues in the CDR3. V shed 5 bases and J shed 4 bases, with 12 bases lying between them. CDR3 sequence: CASSARDVYNEQFF. The CDR3 nucleotides read TGTGCCAGCAGCGCAAGGGACGTTTACAATGAGCAGTTCTTC.

The V and J genes are TRBV10-1 and TRBJ2-1, with 7 bases lining up with TRBD2. The CDR3 has 15 residues. Germline trimming cut 5 bases from V and 2 bases from J; bases unmatched to any gene: 6. The germline gives CDR1 WNHNN, CDR2 SYGVQD (reference sequence). The CDR3 DNA is TGCGCCAGCAGTACAGCGGGGCGCGCCTACAATGAGCAGTTCTTC. Translating gives CASSTAGRAYNEQFF.

This clonotype was seen more than once but under ten times. This rearrangement joins TRBV3-1 to TRBJ1-6; D gene uncertain. The CDR3 spans 14 residues. The V end lost 1 base, the J end lost 14 bases, and 15 bases lay between the germline ends. Germline CDR1 LGHDT, CDR2 YNNKEL (reference sequence). CDR3 sequence reads: CASSQGWKSRTLHF. In DNA form, the CDR3 reads TGTGCCAGCAGCCAAGGGTGGAAGAGTAGAACCCTCCACTTT. The full variable domain, with the rest looked up from reference TRBV3-1 and TRBJ1-6, is DTAVSQTPKYLVTQMGNDKSIKCEQNLGHDTMYWYKQDSKKFLKIMFSYNNKELIINETVPNRFSPKSPDKAHLNLHINSLELGDSAVYFCASSQGWKSRTLHFGNGTRLTVT.

This clonotype has a handful of counts. The gene calls are TRBV20-1 and TRBJ1-2; possible D gene TRBD1, 5 bases. The CDR3 is made up of 13 amino acids. V was trimmed by 1 base and J by 3 bases, leaving 9 bases between them. Germline CDR1 and CDR2: DFQATT and SNEGSKA (reference sequence). CDR3 nucleotide sequence: TGCAGTGCTAGAGCGGGGGACCACTATGGCTACACCTTC. This codes for CSARAGDHYGYTF.

The V and J genes are TRBV7-9 and TRBJ2-1, with D possibly called TRBD1 or TRBD2 (6 bases each). V lost 4 bases and J 4 bases, leaving 14 bases between the germline ends. CDR1 and CDR2 from the germline V gene are SEHNR and FQNEAQ (reference sequence). The CDR3 has 15 amino acids. In nucleotides, the CDR3 is TGTGCCAGCAGCTCTTTCCGGGGGCCTTACAATGAGCAGTTCTTC. Encoded protein: CASSSFRGPYNEQFF.

The chain joins TRBV7-9 to TRBJ2-2, with TRBD2 matching over 9 bases. This CDR3 is built from 16 residues. Germline V gives CDR1 SEHNR, CDR2 FQNEAQ (reference sequence). The V and J ends lost 5 bases and 4 bases, in that order; junction bases with no gene match: 8. The CDR3 loop is CASSPSGTSITGELFF. For the CDR3, the DNA is TGTGCCAGCAGCCCATCCGGGACTAGCATCACCGGGGAGCTGTTTTTT. The full variable domain, with the rest looked up from reference TRBV7-9 and TRBJ2-2, is DTGVSQNPRHKITKRGQNVTFRCDPISEHNRLYWYRQTLGQGPEFLTYFQNEAQLEKSRLLSDRFSAERPKGSFSTLEIQRTEQGDSAMYLCASSPSGTSITGELFFGEGSRLTVL.

J is TRBJ2-7 and V is TRBV12-3 or TRBV12-4; possibly TRBD2 for D (7 bases). The V end lost 7 bases, the J end lost 4 bases, and 17 bases lay between the germline ends. The CDR3 spans 14 residues. The CDR3, as DNA: TGTGCCAGCAAGGGAGGGGGTCCTTTGTACGAGCAGTACTTC. Its translation: CASKGGGPLYEQYF.

J is TRBJ2-5 and V is TRBV6-1; D unresolved. This CDR3 is built from 15 residues. V shed 4 bases and J shed 5 bases, with 17 bases lying between them. Per germline, CDR1 MNHNS and CDR2 SASEGT. The CDR3 nucleotides read TGTGCCAGCAGTGGCGAGGTACTGCCCTTCGAGACCCAGTACTTC. It yields the protein CASSGEVLPFETQYF.